Below are 25 T cell receptor beta chains sequenced from a single sample in a study of tumour-infiltrating T cells in Burkitt lymphoma. Only in-frame clones appear in the TCRdb table, and some are missing; sequencing was by immunoSEQ multiplex PCR. The repertoire consists of about 46,000 clones, with more than 25% occurring once and the leading ten covering around 3%. Material for sequencing was tumor tissue. Receptors were obtained from a human donor with Burkitt lymphoma.

The chain links TRBV7-9 to TRBJ1-6, with a possible D match to TRBD1 (5 bases). There are 14 residues in the CDR3. V lost 2 bases to trimming and J lost 7 bases, with 9 bases between them. The germline V gene encodes CDR1 SEHNR and CDR2 FQNEAQ (reference sequence). Here the CDR3 DNA reads TGTGCCAGCAGCTTATCAGGGAGCAATTCACCCCTCCACTTT. Residues: CASSLSGSNSPLHF.

This clone was seen only a few times. This chain joins TRBV6-1 and TRBJ1-2; no clear D. From germline, CDR1 is MNHNS and CDR2 SASEGT. The V end lost 2 bases, the J end lost 4 bases, and 8 bases lay between the germline ends. This CDR3 region has 13 residues. The CDR3 here is CASSERTPYGYTF. The CDR3 DNA is TGTGCCAGCAGTGAACGAACCCCCTATGGCTACACCTTC.

The V and J genes are TRBV15 and TRBJ1-2; no firm D call. Germline CDR1 LNHNV, CDR2 YYDKDF (reference sequence). The CDR3 is made up of 12 amino acids. V gave up 0 bases and J gave up 7 bases, with 6 bases separating them. Written as DNA, the CDR3 is TGTGCCACCAGCAGAGATGAGGCTGGCTACACCTTC. As protein: CATSRDEAGYTF.

The V call is TRBV5-1, the J call TRBJ1-4, with 8 bases identical to TRBD1. Germline CDR1 and CDR2: SGHRS and YFSETQ. CDR3 length: 14 residues. V was clipped by 5 bases and J by 5 bases; unmatched bases: 5. CDR3 protein: CASRDGQGNEKLFF. The CDR3 DNA reads as TGCGCCAGCAGGGATGGACAGGGAAATGAAAAACTGTTTTTT.

This clone occurred a few times. The genes are TRBV5-1 and TRBJ2-5; D is possibly TRBD2 (7 bases). V gave up 6 bases and J gave up 5 bases, with 17 bases separating them. CDR3 size: 14 residues. Germline V gene data show CDR1 as SGHRS and CDR2 as YFSETQ. CDR3 DNA sequence: TGCGCCAGCATGGGGGGGCCTTCCCGGGAGACCCAGTACTTC. Protein: CASMGGPSRETQYF.

This clone was detected only a few times. The rearrangement links TRBV5-1 to TRBJ1-1, with 10 nucleotides matching TRBD1. Germline-derived CDR1 and CDR2 are SGHRS and YFSETQ. The CDR3 extends over 14 amino acids. With 3 bases clipped from V and 4 bases from J, the junction kept 3 bases outside the gene matches. The CDR3 DNA reads TGCGCCAGCAGCTCGGGACAGGGGAGCACTGAAGCTTTCTTT. Protein sequence: CASSSGQGSTEAFF.

The chain carries TRBV4-2 and TRBJ2-4; D gene unclear. The CDR3 totals 15 residues. Germline V gives CDR1 LGHNA, CDR2 YNFKEQ. V lost 1 base, J lost 7 bases, and 14 bases lay in between. In DNA, the CDR3 is TGTGCCAGCAGCCAAGCGCAGGCACGACTTAACATTCAGTACTTC. Protein product: CASSQAQARLNIQYF.

The rearrangement joins TRBV7-9 to TRBJ2-1; D is undetermined. This CDR3 contains 14 residues. CDR1 is SEHNR, CDR2 FQNEAQ, per germline (reference sequence). The germline V and J ends were trimmed by 5 bases and 2 bases, with 10 bases remaining between them. Written as DNA, the CDR3 is TGTGCCAGCAGCCCCCTGGCCACCTACAATGAGCAGTTCTTC. The encoded protein is CASSPLATYNEQFF.

A few counts support this clone. V gene TRBV30 combines with J gene TRBJ1-3; D gene uncertain. Trimming took 4 bases from V and 0 from J, leaving 10 bases between them. The CDR3 contains 14 residues. Germline V gene lookup returns CDR1 GTSNPN and CDR2 SVGIG (reference sequence). The CDR3: CAWTDTFSGNTIYF. The CDR3 nucleotides are TGTGCCTGGACTGACACATTCTCTGGAAACACCATATATTTT.

In its sample, this clone was seen once. The chain carries TRBV19 and TRBJ2-1, with D possibly being TRBD2 (6 bases). The CDR3 loop spans 13 amino acids. V lost 5 bases and J lost 7, with 12 bases in between. Looked up from germline, CDR1 is LNHDA and CDR2 is SQIVND (reference sequence). The CDR3 is CASSSWEVNEQFF. In nucleotides, the CDR3 is TGTGCCAGTAGTTCCTGGGAGGTGAATGAGCAGTTCTTC.

A few counts support this clone. This chain joins TRBV6-1 and TRBJ1-2; no definite D call. The CDR3 is made up of 13 amino acids. Germline CDR1 MNHNS, CDR2 SASEGT. Trimming removed 1 base at V and 3 bases at J, with 6 bases between. Here the CDR3 DNA reads TGTGCCAGCAGTGAAGGGGTTGACTATGGCTACACCTTC. It encodes CASSEGVDYGYTF.

The V gene is TRBV25-1, the J gene TRBJ1-6; D gene unclear. There are 15 residues in the CDR3. V was pared by 9 bases and J by 6 bases, with 18 bases between. The germline V gene encodes CDR1 MGHDK and CDR2 SYGVNS. The DNA for the CDR3 is TGTGCCAGGGTTAAAAAGACTGCTAGTAATTCACCCCTCCACTTT. This encodes CARVKKTASNSPLHF.

The chain links TRBV5-4 to TRBJ1-3, with unresolved D. CDR1 is SGHNT and CDR2 is YYREEE in the germline V gene (reference sequence). The ends were cut back, 4 bases at V and 2 bases at J, with 4 bases in the middle. The CDR3 spans 12 residues. The CDR3 DNA sequence: TGTGCCAGCAGCCAGCCTGGAAACACCATATATTTT. Amino acid sequence: CASSQPGNTIYF.

The chain employs TRBV18 and TRBJ2-6; D may be TRBD1 (5 bases). V was cut by 5 bases and J by 3 bases, with 8 bases left in between. Germline V lookup: CDR1 KGHSH, CDR2 LQKENI. The CDR3 has 14 residues. This chain's CDR3 is CASSSQGGANVLTF. The CDR3 DNA is TGTGCCAGCTCATCCCAGGGTGGGGCCAACGTCCTGACTTTC.

The gene calls are TRBV7-9 and TRBJ1-4, with D possibly TRBD1 on 5 matching bases. Germline V gene data show CDR1 as SEHNR and CDR2 as FQNEAQ (reference sequence). The CDR3 length is 15 residues. Trimming removed 4 bases from V and 1 base from J, with 10 bases in between. The CDR3 loop is CASSSRDGTNEKLFF. The CDR3, as DNA: TGTGCCAGCAGCTCCAGGGACGGAACTAATGAAAAACTGTTTTTT.

The chain joins TRBV14 to TRBJ1-1; no definite D call. Looked up from germline, CDR1 is SGHDN and CDR2 is FVKESK. Trimming cost V 2 bases and J 4 bases, with 2 bases left between them. CDR3 size: 11 residues. DNA for the CDR3: TGTGCCAGCAGCCAAAGCACTGAAGCTTTCTTT. Translating it yields CASSQSTEAFF.

J is TRBJ1-6 and V is TRBV5-1, with D perhaps TRBD1 (5 bases). This CDR3 region has 15 residues. Germline V gene data show CDR1 as SGHRS and CDR2 as YFSETQ. V was clipped by 4 bases and J by 7 bases, with 15 bases between them. In nucleotides, the CDR3 is TGCGCCAGCAGCCCCATTACAGGAGAGAATTCACCCCTCCACTTT. This gives the protein CASSPITGENSPLHF.

This clone turned up a few times. The J gene is TRBJ2-6, the V gene TRBV5-6; tentatively, D is TRBD1 (6 bases). Germline loops: CDR1 SGHDT, CDR2 YYEEEE. The length of the CDR3 is 13 residues. Trimming removed 9 bases from V and 4 bases from J, with 11 bases in between. Here the CDR3 reads CATTGSGANVLTF. In DNA form, the CDR3 reads TGTGCCACTACAGGGTCCGGGGCCAACGTCCTGACTTTC.

This clone was counted a few times. The V call is TRBV29-1, the J call TRBJ1-2, with D perhaps TRBD1 (5 bases). Between the trimmed V and J ends, which lost 7 bases and 10 bases, there was a span of 19 bases. This CDR3 spans 12 amino acids. The germline V gene has CDR1 SQVTM and CDR2 ANQGSEA. The CDR3 region has the DNA TGCAGCGCCGGACAAGTTGGCGGGTCCTACACCTTC. Translated, it gives CSAGQVGGSYTF.

The chain has TRBV9 and TRBJ2-7; TRBD1 agrees at 7 bases. CDR3 size: 18 residues. J lost 3 bases, V lost 4 bases, and 19 bases had no gene match. In germline, CDR1 is SGDLS, CDR2 YYNGEE. The CDR3 DNA follows: TGTGCCAGCAGCCCGAGGACAGGTATCGGAGCTGGCTACTACGAGCAGTACTTC. Translation: CASSPRTGIGAGYYEQYF.

The CDR3 protein is CASSETLYSNQPQHF. For the CDR3, the DNA is TGTGCCAGCAGTGAAACCCTATATAGCAATCAGCCCCAGCATTTT. The chain has TRBV6-1 and TRBJ1-5; D unclear. Trimming took off 2 bases at V and 0 bases at J, with 8 bases between the two ends. The CDR3 sequence is 15 residues long. Germline V gives CDR1 MNHNS, CDR2 SASEGT.

The genes are TRBV28 and TRBJ2-1; no clear D. The germline CDR1 and CDR2 sequences are MDHEN and SYDVKM. The CDR3 sequence is 15 residues long. The germline V and J ends were trimmed by 10 bases and 4 bases, with 20 bases remaining between them. CDR3 bases: TGTGCCACCAGCCCCCCCTCCAACACATACAATGAGCAGTTCTTC. This gives the protein CATSPPSNTYNEQFF.

This clone was detected only once. V is TRBV5-6 and J is TRBJ1-5; the match to TRBD1 covers 8 bases. In germline, CDR1 is SGHDT, CDR2 YYEEEE. Trimming removed 3 bases from V and 5 bases from J; junction bases left unmatched: 4. The CDR3 runs to 14 residues. The CDR3 DNA follows: TGTGCCAGCAGCTCAGGACAGGGCGATCAGCCCCAGCATTTT. The encoded protein is CASSSGQGDQPQHF.

This clone was seen a few times. This sequence joins TRBV5-4 and TRBJ2-7, with D uncertain. The germline V gene has CDR1 SGHNT and CDR2 YYREEE (reference sequence). The ends were cut back, 0 bases at V and 3 bases at J, with 7 bases in the middle. CDR3 length: 13 amino acids. Written as DNA, the CDR3 is TGTGCCAGCAGCTTGGCTGACAACTACGAGCAGTACTTC. Amino acids: CASSLADNYEQYF.

This rearrangement joins TRBV13 to TRBJ1-1, with D perhaps TRBD1 (6 bases). CDR1 and CDR2 from the germline V gene are PRHDT and FYEKMQ (reference sequence). The CDR3 contains 12 residues. Trimming cost V 5 bases and J 10 bases, with 14 bases left between them. The CDR3, as DNA: TGTGCCAGCAGCCCAGGTGGCAGGGGAGCTTTCTTT. It yields the protein CASSPGGRGAFF.